This TCR beta chain was identified during a study of T cells in Graves' hyperthyroidism and ophthalmopathy. Study-wide points: Blood shared most expanded thyroid clonotypes above 0.001. With a median lead of approximately 6 months before onset, the model predicted ophthalmopathy.

The TCR beta CDR3 regions underwent amplification using RNA transcripts as the source. Initially, a first-round RT-PCR of the TCR CDR3 employed the HTBI primer set. TCRdb redid the calling of the multiplex PCR reads with MiXCR, one entry per CDR3 protein. Here the sample spans some 50,000 distinct CDR3 sequences, approximately 48% being singletons. This clonotype was found a few times. Its antigen is undetermined. The CDR3 is 15 residues long. Trimming pared 1 base from V and 5 bases from J, leaving 12 bases between. Germline V gene lookup returns CDR1 LGHDT and CDR2 YNNKEL (reference sequence). V is TRBV3-1 and J is TRBJ2-1; no definite D call. The clonotype originates from a woman between 45 and 65 years old with Graves' ophthalmopathy. Sequenced sample: blood. DNA of the CDR3: TGTGCCAGCAGCCAAGGCATGGCAGGCCACAATGAGCAGTTCTTC. Translation gives CASSQGMAGHNEQFF.